These 12 T cell receptor beta chains were all obtained from the same sample, sequenced in a study of OX40 agonist ivuxolimab in advanced cancers. Receptor libraries were prepared by the immunoSEQ multiplex PCR assay. TCRdb's version of the immuneACCESS table is confined to in-frame rearrangements and falls short of the full clone set. An unresolved V gene accounts for under half of the shortfall where checked; the remainder is of unknown origin. This sample comprises 7,000 to 8,500 clones, around 80% of them detected only once. Of the sample, more than 60% is held by the ten largest clones. Specimen: CD4+ or CD8+ T cells sorted from blood, collected in a trial of the OX40 agonist ivuxolimab. These receptors were collected from an adult with an advanced solid tumor such as melanoma, head and neck, liver or kidney cancer.

This clone has only one observation. The V and J genes are TRBV7-6 and TRBJ2-3, with D tentatively TRBD2 (6 bases). V was cut by 0 bases and J by 4 bases, with 14 bases left in between. The CDR3 is made up of 16 amino acids. The germline gives CDR1 SGHVS, CDR2 FNYEAQ. CDR3: CASSLAPWRGPDTQYF. The DNA for the CDR3 is TGTGCCAGCAGCTTAGCCCCCTGGCGGGGCCCAGATACGCAGTATTTT. The full variable domain, rest sourced from reference TRBV7-6 and TRBJ2-3, is GAGVSQSPRYKVTKRGQDVALRCDPISGHVSLYWYRQALGQGPEFLTYFNYEAQQDKSGLPNDRFSAERPEGSISTLTIQRTEQRDSAMYRCASSLAPWRGPDTQYFGPGTRLTVL.

The V and J genes are TRBV5-1 and TRBJ2-3; TRBD1 matches 7 bases. Germline V gene data show CDR1 as SGHRS and CDR2 as YFSETQ. The CDR3 has 15 residues. V gave up 2 bases and J gave up 3 bases; unmatched junction bases: 6. The CDR3 bases are TGCGCCAGCAGCTTAGAGGGGGCATATACAGATACGCAGTATTTT. Amino acid sequence: CASSLEGAYTDTQYF.

Only one count was recorded for this clone. This rearrangement joins TRBV18 to TRBJ2-7; 7 bases are shared with TRBD1. The V and J ends lost 3 bases and 7 bases, in that order; junction bases with no gene match: 12. Germline CDR1 KGHSH, CDR2 LQKENI. The CDR3 totals 15 residues. The CDR3 DNA sequence: TGTGCCAGCTCACCGTACCAGGGGGACACTGAAGAGCAGTACTTC. Protein sequence: CASSPYQGDTEEQYF.

This clone was observed a single time. The gene calls are TRBV10-1 and TRBJ2-5; the match to TRBD2 covers 9 bases. The CDR3 consists of 16 residues. CDR1 and CDR2 from the germline V gene are WNHNN and SYGVQD (reference sequence). V gave up 2 bases and J gave up 2 bases; unmatched junction bases: 6. This CDR3 is CASSERSSGDQETQYF. CDR3 DNA sequence: TGCGCCAGCAGTGAGAGGTCTAGCGGGGATCAAGAGACCCAGTACTTC.

CDR3 nucleotide sequence: TGTGCCAGCAGCTTGGGCGGGGGCCTCTACGAGCAGTACTTC. As protein: CASSLGGGLYEQYF. This chain connects TRBV11-2 to TRBJ2-7, with TRBD2 as a possible D gene (7 bases). Germline V CDR1 and CDR2: SGHAT, FQNNGV. The V gene lost 3 bases and the J gene lost 3 bases, with 12 bases spanning the gap. The CDR3 runs 14 residues.

CDR3 region: CASSSGTSGYEQYF. In DNA, the CDR3 is TGTGCCAGCAGCTCCGGGACTAGCGGCTACGAGCAGTACTTC. This chain links TRBV7-9 with TRBJ2-7, with 11 bases lining up with TRBD2. With 4 bases clipped from V and 3 bases from J, the junction kept 2 bases outside the gene matches. This CDR3 contains 14 residues. The germline gives CDR1 SEHNR, CDR2 FQNEAQ (reference sequence).

This clone was observed once. The chain links TRBV7-9 to TRBJ2-7; 7 bases map to TRBD2. From germline, CDR1 is SEHNR and CDR2 FQNEAQ (reference sequence). V gave up 1 base and J gave up 8 bases; unmatched junction bases: 17. CDR3 length: 17 amino acids. CDR3 residues: CASSLVGLAEHTLKQYF. Written as DNA, the CDR3 is TGTGCCAGCAGCTTAGTAGGGCTAGCGGAGCATACGTTGAAGCAGTACTTC.

The CDR3 spells CAWSPGFSSYEQYF. DNA for the CDR3: TGTGCCTGGAGTCCGGGGTTTAGCTCCTACGAGCAGTACTTC. The chain has TRBV30 and TRBJ2-7, with TRBD2 as a possible D gene (5 bases). The germline V gene encodes CDR1 GTSNPN and CDR2 SVGIG (reference sequence). This CDR3 comprises 14 residues. V dropped 2 bases and J dropped 0 bases, with 11 bases sitting between them.

V usage is TRBV29-1 and J usage is TRBJ1-3, with D uncertain. Trimming cost V 7 bases and J 0 bases, with 13 bases left between them. Germline V CDR1 and CDR2: SQVTM, ANQGSEA. CDR3 size: 14 residues. The CDR3 sequence: CSADLDRSGNTIYF. The CDR3 DNA sequence: TGCAGCGCGGACCTTGACCGCTCTGGAAACACCATATATTTT.

J is TRBJ2-1 and V is TRBV27; a weak D match, TRBD2 (5 bases). Trimming removed 5 bases from V and 6 bases from J, with 14 bases in between. The CDR3 is 14 residues long. Germline assignment: CDR1 MNHEY and CDR2 SMNVEV (reference sequence). The CDR3 here is CASSIGPRGNEQFF. As DNA, the CDR3 is TGTGCCAGCAGTATCGGGCCCCGGGGCAATGAGCAGTTCTTC.

The rearrangement uses TRBV27 and TRBJ1-2; 8 bases are a match to TRBD1. The germline gives CDR1 MNHEY, CDR2 SMNVEV (reference sequence). The CDR3 spans 15 residues. After removal of 5 bases from V and 4 bases from J, the junction contained 9 bases not matched to a gene. The CDR3 nucleotides are TGTGCCAGCAGTACCCGACAGGGGAACACCTATGGCTACACCTTC. Its protein is CASSTRQGNTYGYTF.

The chain uses TRBV27 and TRBJ2-1; TRBD2 matches at 11 bases. V was pared by 9 bases and J by 8 bases, with 12 bases of the junction left unmatched. This CDR3 is 15 amino acids long. Germline lookup yields CDR1 MNHEY and CDR2 SMNVEV (reference sequence). CDR3 sequence: CASAIAGGAQHEQFF. Written as DNA, the CDR3 is TGTGCCAGTGCCATAGCGGGGGGGGCCCAGCATGAGCAGTTCTTC.